The clone carrying this T cell receptor (beta chain) was detected a few times. Its antigen is undetermined. The sample is drawn from a study of T-cell reconstitution after alpha-beta-depleted transplantation in children. Findings and caveats of the study: Once a year had passed after transplant, T-cell counts and diversity came mostly from newly produced T cells.

Unique molecular identifiers were incorporated into the prepared TCRbeta library. Using its own MiXCR run on the PCR reads, TCRdb lists one record per CDR3 protein. The sample lists about 870,000 distinct CDR3 sequences; approximately 15% were seen once. The TCR was taken from a male patient younger than 18 who had a stem cell transplant for acute lymphoblastic leukemia, so the T cells may come from the graft donor. This sample comprised PBMCs, mostly from graft donor cells, obtained 360 days after TCRalphabeta/CD19-depleted stem cell transplant.

CDR3 sequence (DNA): TGCGCCAGCAGCTCTAGATTAAGCGGGAGGAGCTCTGGGGCCAACGTCCTGACTTTC. It specifies CASSSRLSGRSSGANVLTF. V gene TRBV5-1 combines with J gene TRBJ2-6; 9 nucleotides align to TRBD2. Trimming at V came to 3 bases and at J to 0 bases, leaving 10 bases not matched to a gene. CDR3 length: 19 amino acids. CDR1 and CDR2 from the germline V gene are SGHRS and YFSETQ.